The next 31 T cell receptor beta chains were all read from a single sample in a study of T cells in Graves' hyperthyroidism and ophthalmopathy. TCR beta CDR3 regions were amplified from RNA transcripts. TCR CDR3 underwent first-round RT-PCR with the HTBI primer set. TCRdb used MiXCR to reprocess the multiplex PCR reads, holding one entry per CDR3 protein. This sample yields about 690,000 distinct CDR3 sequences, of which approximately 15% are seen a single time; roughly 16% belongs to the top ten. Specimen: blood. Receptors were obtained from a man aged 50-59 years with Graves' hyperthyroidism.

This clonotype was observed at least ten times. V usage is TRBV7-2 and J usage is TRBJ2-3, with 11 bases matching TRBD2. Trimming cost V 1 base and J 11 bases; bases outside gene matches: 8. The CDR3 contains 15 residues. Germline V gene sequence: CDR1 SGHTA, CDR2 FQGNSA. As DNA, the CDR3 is TGTGCCAGCAGCTTAGTGGGCCTAGCGGGGGGTAAGCAGTATTTT. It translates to CASSLVGLAGGKQYF.

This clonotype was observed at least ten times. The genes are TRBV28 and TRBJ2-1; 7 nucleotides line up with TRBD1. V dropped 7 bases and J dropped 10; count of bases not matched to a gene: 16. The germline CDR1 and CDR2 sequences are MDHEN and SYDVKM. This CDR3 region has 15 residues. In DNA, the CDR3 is TGTGCCAGCATTCCGACAGGGAAAGCGGTCGGCGAGCAGTTCTTC. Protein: CASIPTGKAVGEQFF.

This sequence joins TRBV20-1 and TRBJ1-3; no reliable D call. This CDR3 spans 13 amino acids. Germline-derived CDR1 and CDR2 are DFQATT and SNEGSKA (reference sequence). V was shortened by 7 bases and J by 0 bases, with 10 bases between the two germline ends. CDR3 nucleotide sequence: TGCAGTGGAGCAGCGGACTCTGGAAACACCATATATTTT. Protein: CSGAADSGNTIYF.

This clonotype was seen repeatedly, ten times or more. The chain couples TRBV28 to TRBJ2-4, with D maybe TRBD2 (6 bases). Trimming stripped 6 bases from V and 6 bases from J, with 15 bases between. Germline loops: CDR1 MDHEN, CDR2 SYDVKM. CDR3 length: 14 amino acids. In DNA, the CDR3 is TGTGCCAGCAGCCCCCCGGGTAGCGGAAACATTCAGTACTTC. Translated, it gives CASSPPGSGNIQYF.

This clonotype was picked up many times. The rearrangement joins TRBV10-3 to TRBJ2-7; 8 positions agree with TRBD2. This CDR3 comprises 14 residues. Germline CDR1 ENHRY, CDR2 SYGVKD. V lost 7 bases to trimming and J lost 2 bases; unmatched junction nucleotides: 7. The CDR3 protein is CAIKPSGLTYEQYF. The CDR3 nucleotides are TGTGCCATCAAGCCTAGCGGGTTAACCTACGAGCAGTACTTC.

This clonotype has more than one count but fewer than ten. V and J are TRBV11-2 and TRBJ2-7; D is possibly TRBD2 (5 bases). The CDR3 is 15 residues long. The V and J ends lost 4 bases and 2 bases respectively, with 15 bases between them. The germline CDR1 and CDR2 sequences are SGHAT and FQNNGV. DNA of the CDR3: TGTGCCAGCAGCTCCGGAGATAGGGAGACCTACGAGCAGTACTTC. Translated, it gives CASSSGDRETYEQYF.

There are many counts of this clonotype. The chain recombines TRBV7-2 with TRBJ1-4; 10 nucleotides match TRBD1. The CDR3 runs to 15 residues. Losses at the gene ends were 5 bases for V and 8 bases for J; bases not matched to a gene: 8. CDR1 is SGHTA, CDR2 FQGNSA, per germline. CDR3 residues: CASSQRQGAKEKLFF. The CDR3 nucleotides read TGTGCCAGCAGCCAGAGACAGGGGGCCAAGGAAAAACTGTTTTTT.

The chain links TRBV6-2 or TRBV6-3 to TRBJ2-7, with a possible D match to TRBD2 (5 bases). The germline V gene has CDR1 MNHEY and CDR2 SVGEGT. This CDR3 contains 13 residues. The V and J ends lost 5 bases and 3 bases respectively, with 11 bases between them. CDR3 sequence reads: CASSQERDYEQYF. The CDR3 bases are TGTGCCAGCAGTCAGGAGAGGGACTACGAGCAGTACTTC.

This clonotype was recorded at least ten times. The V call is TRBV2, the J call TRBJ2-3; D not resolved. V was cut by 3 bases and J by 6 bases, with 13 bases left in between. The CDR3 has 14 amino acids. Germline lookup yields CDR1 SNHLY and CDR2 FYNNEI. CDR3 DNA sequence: TGTGCCAGCAGTGATCGAGGTGTTGGGGATACGCAGTATTTT. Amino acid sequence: CASSDRGVGDTQYF.

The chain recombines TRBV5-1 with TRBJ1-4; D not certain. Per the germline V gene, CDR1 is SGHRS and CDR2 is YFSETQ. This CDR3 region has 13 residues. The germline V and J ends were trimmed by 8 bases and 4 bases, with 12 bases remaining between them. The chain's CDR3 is CASQSDNNEKLFF. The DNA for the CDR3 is TGCGCCAGTCAATCGGATAATAATGAAAAACTGTTTTTT.

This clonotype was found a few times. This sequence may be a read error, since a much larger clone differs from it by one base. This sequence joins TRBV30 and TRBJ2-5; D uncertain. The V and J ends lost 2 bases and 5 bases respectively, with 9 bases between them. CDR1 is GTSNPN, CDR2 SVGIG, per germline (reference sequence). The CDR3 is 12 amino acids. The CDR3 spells CAWSPIDETQYF. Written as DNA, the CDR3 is TGTGCCTGGAGTCCGATTGACGAGACCCAGTACTTC. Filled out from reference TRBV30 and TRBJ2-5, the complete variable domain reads SQTIHQWPATLVQPVGSPLSLECTVEGTSNPNLYWYRQAAGRGLQLLFYSVGIGQISSEVPQNLSASRPQDRQFILSSKKLLLSDSGFYLCAWSPIDETQYFGPGTRLLVL.

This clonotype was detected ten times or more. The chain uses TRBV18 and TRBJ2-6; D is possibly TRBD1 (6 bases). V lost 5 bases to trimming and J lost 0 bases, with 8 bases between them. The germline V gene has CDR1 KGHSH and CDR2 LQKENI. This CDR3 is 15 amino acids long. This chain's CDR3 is CASSSDSSGANVLTF. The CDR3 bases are TGTGCCAGCTCATCGGACAGCTCTGGGGCCAACGTCCTGACTTTC. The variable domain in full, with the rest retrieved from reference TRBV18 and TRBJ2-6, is NAGVMQNPRHLVRRRGQEARLRCSPMKGHSHVYWYRQLPEEGLKFMVYLQKENIIDESGMPKERFSAEFPKEGPSILRIQQVVRGDSAAYFCASSSDSSGANVLTFGAGSRLTVL.

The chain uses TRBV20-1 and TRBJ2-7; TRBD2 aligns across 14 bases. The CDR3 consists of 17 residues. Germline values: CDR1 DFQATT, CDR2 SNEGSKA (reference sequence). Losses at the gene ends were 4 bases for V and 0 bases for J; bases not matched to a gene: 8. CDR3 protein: CSAIQGLAGGASYEQYF. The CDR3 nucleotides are TGCAGTGCTATTCAAGGACTAGCGGGAGGAGCCTCCTACGAGCAGTACTTC.

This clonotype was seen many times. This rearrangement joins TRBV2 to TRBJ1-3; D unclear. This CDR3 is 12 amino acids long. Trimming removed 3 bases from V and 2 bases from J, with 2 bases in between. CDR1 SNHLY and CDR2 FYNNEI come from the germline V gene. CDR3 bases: TGTGCCAGCAGTGACCCTGGAAACACCATATATTTT. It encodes CASSDPGNTIYF.

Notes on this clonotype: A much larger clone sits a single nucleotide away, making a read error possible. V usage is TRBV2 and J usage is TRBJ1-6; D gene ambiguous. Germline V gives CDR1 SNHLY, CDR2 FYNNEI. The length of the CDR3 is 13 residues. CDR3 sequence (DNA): TGTGCCAGCAGTGAAGGGCCTCGCTCACCCCCCCACTTT. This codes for CASSEGPRSPPHF.

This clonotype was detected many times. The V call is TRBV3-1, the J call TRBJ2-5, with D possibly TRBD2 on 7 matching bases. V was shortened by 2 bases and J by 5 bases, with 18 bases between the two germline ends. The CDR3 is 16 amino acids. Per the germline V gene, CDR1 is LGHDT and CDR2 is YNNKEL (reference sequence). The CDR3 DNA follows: TGTGCCAGCAGCCAAAACGCGGGGGCCTTCGGCGAGACCCAGTACTTC. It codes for CASSQNAGAFGETQYF.

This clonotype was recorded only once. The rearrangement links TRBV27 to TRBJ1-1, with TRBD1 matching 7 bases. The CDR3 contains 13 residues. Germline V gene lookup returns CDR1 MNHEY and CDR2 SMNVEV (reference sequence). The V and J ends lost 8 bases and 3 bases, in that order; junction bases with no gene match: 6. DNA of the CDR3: TGTGCCAGCGGGACTACAGGGGACACTGAAGCTTTCTTT. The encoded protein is CASGTTGDTEAFF.

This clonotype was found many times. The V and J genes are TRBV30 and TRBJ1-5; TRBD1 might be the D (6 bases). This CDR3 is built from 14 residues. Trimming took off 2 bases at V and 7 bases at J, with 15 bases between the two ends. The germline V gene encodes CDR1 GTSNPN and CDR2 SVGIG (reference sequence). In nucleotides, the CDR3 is TGTGCCTGGAGTACTACAGGGTTCGGGCAGCCCCAGCATTTT. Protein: CAWSTTGFGQPQHF. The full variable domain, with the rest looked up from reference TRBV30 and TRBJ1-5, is SQTIHQWPATLVQPVGSPLSLECTVEGTSNPNLYWYRQAAGRGLQLLFYSVGIGQISSEVPQNLSASRPQDRQFILSSKKLLLSDSGFYLCAWSTTGFGQPQHFGDGTRLSIL.

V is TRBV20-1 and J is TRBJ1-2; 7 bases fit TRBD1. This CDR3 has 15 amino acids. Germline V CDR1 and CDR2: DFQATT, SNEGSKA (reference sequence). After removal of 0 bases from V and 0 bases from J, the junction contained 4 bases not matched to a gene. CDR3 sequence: CSARERDSANYGYTF. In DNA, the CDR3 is TGCAGTGCTAGAGAACGGGACAGCGCTAACTATGGCTACACCTTC.

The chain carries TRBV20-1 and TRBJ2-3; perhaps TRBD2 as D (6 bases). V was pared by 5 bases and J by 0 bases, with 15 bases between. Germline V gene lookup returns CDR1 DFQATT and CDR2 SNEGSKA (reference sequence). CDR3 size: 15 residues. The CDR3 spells CSAPLSGSSTDTQYF. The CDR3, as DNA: TGCAGTGCTCCCCTTAGCGGAAGTAGCACAGATACGCAGTATTTT.

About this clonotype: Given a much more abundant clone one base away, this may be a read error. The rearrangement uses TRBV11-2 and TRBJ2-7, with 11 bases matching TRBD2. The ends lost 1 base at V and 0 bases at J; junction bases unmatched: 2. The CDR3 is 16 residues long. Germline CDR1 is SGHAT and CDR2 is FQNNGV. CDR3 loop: CASSLGTSGFSYEQYF. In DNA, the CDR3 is TGTGCCAGCAGCTTAGGGACTAGCGGGTTCTCCTACGAGCAGTACTTC. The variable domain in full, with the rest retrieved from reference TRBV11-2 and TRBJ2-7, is EAGVAQSPRYKIIEKRQSVAFWCNPISGHATLYWYQQILGQGPKLLIQFQNNGVVDDSQLPKDRFSAERLKGVDSTLKIQPAKLEDSAVYLCASSLGTSGFSYEQYFGPGTRLTVT.

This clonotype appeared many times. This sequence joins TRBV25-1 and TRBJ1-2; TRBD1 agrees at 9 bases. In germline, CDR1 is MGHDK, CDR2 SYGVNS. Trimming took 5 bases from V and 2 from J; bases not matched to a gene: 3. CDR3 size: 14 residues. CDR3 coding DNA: TGTGCCAGCAGTACGGGACAGGGAAACTATGGCTACACCTTC. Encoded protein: CASSTGQGNYGYTF.

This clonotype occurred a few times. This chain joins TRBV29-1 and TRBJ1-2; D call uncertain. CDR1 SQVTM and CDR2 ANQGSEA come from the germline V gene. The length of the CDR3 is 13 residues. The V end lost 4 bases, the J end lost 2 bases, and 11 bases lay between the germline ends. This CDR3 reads CSVAPPGNYGYTF. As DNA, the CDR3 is TGCAGCGTTGCCCCACCCGGCAACTATGGCTACACCTTC.

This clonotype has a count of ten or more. CDR3 in DNA: TGTGCCAGCAGTTCAAGGGACAGAGCCAAAGAGACCCAGTACTTC. Amino acid sequence: CASSSRDRAKETQYF. V is TRBV27 and J is TRBJ2-5, with TRBD1 matching 7 bases. Germline V gives CDR1 MNHEY, CDR2 SMNVEV (reference sequence). J gave up 3 bases and V 4 bases, and 8 bases lay outside the gene matches. The CDR3 totals 15 residues.

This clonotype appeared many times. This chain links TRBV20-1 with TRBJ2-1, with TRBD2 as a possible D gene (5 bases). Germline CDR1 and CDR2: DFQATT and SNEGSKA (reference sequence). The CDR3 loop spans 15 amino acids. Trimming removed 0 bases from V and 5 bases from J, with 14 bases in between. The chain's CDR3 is CSARDFRTGNNEQFF. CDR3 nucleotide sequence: TGCAGTGCTAGAGACTTTCGGACGGGAAACAATGAGCAGTTCTTC.

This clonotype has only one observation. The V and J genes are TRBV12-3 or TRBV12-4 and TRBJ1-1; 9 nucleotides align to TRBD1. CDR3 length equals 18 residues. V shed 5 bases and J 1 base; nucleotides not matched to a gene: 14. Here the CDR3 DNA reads TGTGCCAGCAGTCCACCCTCACCGGGACAGGGAGCGAACACTGAAGCTTTCTTT. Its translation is CASSPPSPGQGANTEAFF.

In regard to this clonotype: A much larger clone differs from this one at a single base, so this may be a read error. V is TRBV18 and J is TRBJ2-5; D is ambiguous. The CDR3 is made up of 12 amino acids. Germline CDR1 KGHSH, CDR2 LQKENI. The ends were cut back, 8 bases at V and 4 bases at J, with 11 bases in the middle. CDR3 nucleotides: TGTGCCAGCCCCCAGCAGAGAGAGACCCAGTACTTC. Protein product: CASPQQRETQYF.

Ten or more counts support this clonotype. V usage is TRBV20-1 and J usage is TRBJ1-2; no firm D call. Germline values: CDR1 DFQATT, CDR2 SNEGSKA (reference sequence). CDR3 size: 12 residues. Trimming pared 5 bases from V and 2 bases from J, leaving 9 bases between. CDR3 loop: CSALAGNYGYTF. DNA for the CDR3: TGCAGTGCTCTGGCGGGAAACTATGGCTACACCTTC.

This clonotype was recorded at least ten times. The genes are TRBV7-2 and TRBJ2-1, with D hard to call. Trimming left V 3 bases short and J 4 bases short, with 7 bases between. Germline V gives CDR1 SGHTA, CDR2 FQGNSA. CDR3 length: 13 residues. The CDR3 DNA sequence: TGTGCCAGCAGCTTTACTGATTACAATGAGCAGTTCTTC. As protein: CASSFTDYNEQFF.

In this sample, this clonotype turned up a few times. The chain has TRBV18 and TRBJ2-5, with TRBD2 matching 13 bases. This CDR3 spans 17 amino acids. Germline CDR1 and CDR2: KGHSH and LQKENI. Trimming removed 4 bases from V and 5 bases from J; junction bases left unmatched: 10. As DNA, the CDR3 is TGTGCCAGCTCACTTGGGACTAGCGGGACGCCACGTGAGACCCAGTACTTC. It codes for CASSLGTSGTPRETQYF.

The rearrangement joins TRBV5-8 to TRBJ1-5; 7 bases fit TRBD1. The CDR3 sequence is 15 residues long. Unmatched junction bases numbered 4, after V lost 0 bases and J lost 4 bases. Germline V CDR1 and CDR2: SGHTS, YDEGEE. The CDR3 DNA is TGTGCCAGCAGCTTGGTGGGACAGTTAAATCAGCCCCAGCATTTT. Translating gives CASSLVGQLNQPQHF.